The T cell receptor (beta chain) described here comes from a study of T-cell reconstitution after alpha-beta-depleted transplantation in children. Study-level results: Diversity and T-cell counts at one year after transplant derived mostly from new T cells. Expanded graft clones, several hundred of them, were reportedly the source of alpha-beta T cells about two months after transplant. Surviving recipient cells, namely T cells and thymic progenitors, were the source of high day-60 TCRbeta diversity in some patients.

TCRbeta library construction was performed incorporating unique molecular identifiers. TCRdb independently ran MiXCR on the PCR reads; one entry per CDR3 protein. Found here are a few hundred thousand distinct CDR3 sequences, less than 9.5% of them singletons; the top ten hold approximately 8.2%. J was trimmed by 4 bases and V by 5 bases; bases with no gene match: 6. The CDR3 is 15 amino acids. Germline CDR1 reads MNHEY; CDR2 reads SVGEGT. This clonotype was detected a few times. As yet, its antigen is unknown. J is TRBJ2-4 and V is TRBV6-2 or TRBV6-3; 9 bases agree with TRBD1. The source was peripheral blood, collected 360 days after TCRalphabeta/CD19-depleted stem cell transplant. This clonotype originated in a female patient aged 2-9 years who had a stem cell transplant for Fanconi anemia, so the T cells may come from the graft donor. The CDR3 sequence is CASSDRTGAKNIQYF. CDR3 nucleotides: TGTGCCAGCAGTGATAGGACAGGGGCGAAAAACATTCAGTACTTC.